This T cell receptor (beta chain) was captured by sequencing in a study of yellow fever vaccine responses in identical twins. Study-wide results and caveats: The T cell response to vaccination in identical twins was reportedly partly convergent and partly personalized.

With respect to this clonotype: Antigen specificity is unknown.

Using its own MiXCR run on the RT-PCR reads, TCRdb lists one record per CDR3 protein. The sample has more than 5,500 distinct CDR3 sequences; 65% are singletons. Germline V gene lookup returns CDR1 SGHAT and CDR2 FQNNGV. This CDR3 is 14 amino acids long. The trim removed 5 bases at V and 4 bases at J, leaving 4 bases unmatched. The sample consisted of T cells from blood (PBMCs), unsorted or a sorted subset (not recorded which), taken before or after yellow fever vaccination (not recorded which). The clonotype originates from a woman younger than 30 who received the yellow fever vaccine. V usage is TRBV11-2 and J usage is TRBJ2-2; TRBD1 aligns across 7 bases. The CDR3 sequence: CASSPGTVTGELFF. In DNA form, the CDR3 reads TGTGCCAGCAGCCCCGGGACAGTCACCGGGGAGCTGTTTTTT.